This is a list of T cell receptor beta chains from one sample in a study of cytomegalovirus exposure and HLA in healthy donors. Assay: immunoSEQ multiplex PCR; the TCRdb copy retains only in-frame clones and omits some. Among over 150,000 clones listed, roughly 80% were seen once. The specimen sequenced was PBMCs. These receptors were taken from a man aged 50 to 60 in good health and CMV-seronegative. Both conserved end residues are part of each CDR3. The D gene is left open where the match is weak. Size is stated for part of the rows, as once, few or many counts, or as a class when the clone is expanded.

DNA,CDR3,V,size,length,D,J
TGCGCCAGCAGCCATCTATTGGCAGCGGGGGAGACCCAGTACTTC,CASSHLLAAGETQYF,TRBV4-1,NA,15,TRBD2,TRBJ2-5
TGCGCCAGCGGGGATAGACTAGCGGGAGGCGTGCAGTACTTC,CASGDRLAGGVQYF,TRBV23-1,NA,14,TRBD2,TRBJ2-7
TGTGCCAGCCGCGGGGGAGAGACAGATACGCAGTATTTT,CASRGGETDTQYF,TRBV6-1,NA,13,TRBD2,TRBJ2-3
TGTGCCAGCAGCCCCCCGGTCGGAAACACCATATATTTT,CASSPPVGNTIYF,TRBV7-2,NA,13,NA,TRBJ1-3
TGCGCCAGCAGTCAATACAGGGGGAAGAGTGAGCAGTTCTTC,CASSQYRGKSEQFF,TRBV23-1,NA,14,TRBD1,TRBJ2-1
TGTGCCAGCAGTTTCTCGACTAGTTTTAGTGAGCAGTTCTTC,CASSFSTSFSEQFF,TRBV6-5,NA,14,NA,TRBJ2-1
TGTGCCAGCAGTTTAGAGGGAGAGTCCTACGAGCAGTACTTC,CASSLEGESYEQYF,TRBV28,NA,14,NA,TRBJ2-7
TGCGCCAGCAGCCCCGGGGGGAGTTTAGAGACCCAGTACTTC,CASSPGGSLETQYF,TRBV5-1,NA,14,TRBD2,TRBJ2-5
TGTGCCACATACAGGGGGCGGAACACTGAAGCTTTCTTT,CATYRGRNTEAFF,TRBV6-1,NA,13,TRBD1,TRBJ1-1
TGTGCCAGCAGCTCTCTGAACACCGGGGAGCTGTTTTTT,CASSSLNTGELFF,TRBV9,NA,13,NA,TRBJ2-2
TGTGCCAGCAGTTTATCCCACTACGAGCAGTACTTC,CASSLSHYEQYF,TRBV28,NA,12,NA,TRBJ2-7
TGTGCCACCAGCAGAGATCTCGGGTCCTACGAGCAGTACTTC,CATSRDLGSYEQYF,TRBV15,once,14,NA,TRBJ2-7
TGTGCCAGTAGCCAAACTGCAACTAATGAAAAACTGTTTTTT,CASSQTATNEKLFF,TRBV19,NA,14,NA,TRBJ1-4
TGTGCCAGCGGCAGGGGAAAAAACACCGGGAAGCTGTTTTTT,CASGRGKNTGKLFF,TRBV7-2,NA,14,NA,TRBJ2-2
TGCGCCAGCAGCCTGGGGGTCGGGACTAGAACCTACGAGCAGTACTTC,CASSLGVGTRTYEQYF,TRBV5-1,NA,16,TRBD2,TRBJ2-7
TGCGCCAGCGGTCCGGGACAGGGGTTTTTAAAGACCCAGTACTTC,CASGPGQGFLKTQYF,TRBV10-2,once,15,TRBD1,TRBJ2-5
TGTGCCAGCAGTACCAGGACTAATGAAAAACTGTTTTTT,CASSTRTNEKLFF,TRBV6-5,few,13,NA,TRBJ1-4
TGTGCCAGCAGCCCCCGGGACAGGGATTGGTATGGCTACACCTTC,CASSPRDRDWYGYTF,TRBV7-2,NA,15,TRBD1,TRBJ1-2
TGTGCCATCAGCCAGGACAGTAGCAATCAGCCCCAGCATTTT,CAISQDSSNQPQHF,TRBV10-3,NA,14,NA,TRBJ1-5
TGTGCCAGCAGCTCTTCGCGGCAGGGGCTCTACAATGAGCAGTTCTTC,CASSSSRQGLYNEQFF,TRBV7-2,NA,16,NA,TRBJ2-1
TGTGCCAGCAGATTAACAGGGTCCTATGGCTACACCTTC,CASRLTGSYGYTF,TRBV5-5,once,13,NA,TRBJ1-2
TGTGCCTGGAGTGTGATGGGACTGAACTCTTATGGCTACACCTTC,CAWSVMGLNSYGYTF,TRBV30,NA,15,NA,TRBJ1-2
TGTGCCAGCTCACCGGCTGGAGCCATCTCTGGAAACACCATATATTTT,CASSPAGAISGNTIYF,TRBV18,NA,16,NA,TRBJ1-3
TGTGCCTGGAGTCGGCAGGGTGTATTTCCCCTCCACTTT,CAWSRQGVFPLHF,TRBV30,NA,13,NA,TRBJ1-6
TGCAGCGTTGCCTCTCCAGGCGGGGGCTCCTACAATGAGCAGTTCTTC,CSVASPGGGSYNEQFF,TRBV29-1,NA,16,TRBD2,TRBJ2-1
TGCGCCAGCAGCTTAGAGCAGGGCTTCTACGAGCAGTACTTC,CASSLEQGFYEQYF,TRBV5-1,NA,14,NA,TRBJ2-7
TGTGCCAGCAGTGAAGCGCGCTCCCCCCCGTACCAAGAGACCCAGTACTTC,CASSEARSPPYQETQYF,TRBV6-1,NA,17,NA,TRBJ2-5
TGTGCCAGCCAGAGCGCATACTCCTACGAGCAGTACTTC,CASQSAYSYEQYF,TRBV19,NA,13,NA,TRBJ2-7
TGTGCCAGCAGCCAAGACAGGGGTGCCTATAATTCACCCCTCCACTTT,CASSQDRGAYNSPLHF,TRBV14,NA,16,NA,TRBJ1-6
TGCGCCAGCAGCTCGGGGACAGGGTCGTACACTGAAGCTTTCTTT,CASSSGTGSYTEAFF,TRBV5-1,NA,15,TRBD1,TRBJ1-1
TGTGCCAGCAGGGGTGTCGGAGTTTCCAATCAGCCCCAGCATTTT,CASRGVGVSNQPQHF,TRBV6-5,NA,15,NA,TRBJ1-5
TGTGCCAGCAGCTTGGTTAGGGGTGAAAAACTGTTTTTT,CASSLVRGEKLFF,TRBV5-8,few,13,NA,TRBJ1-4
TGTGCCAGCAGTGCCCTATTGACTAGCGCAAACACCGGGGAGCTGTTTTTT,CASSALLTSANTGELFF,TRBV6-1,NA,17,TRBD2,TRBJ2-2
TGTGCCAGCCGGGACAGGGGGAAGGGGGGGGAGCTGTTTTTT,CASRDRGKGGELFF,TRBV6-1,NA,14,TRBD1,TRBJ2-2
TGTGCCAGCAGCTTACCGACAGGGGCAATAACCGGGGAGCTGTTTTTT,CASSLPTGAITGELFF,TRBV9,once,16,TRBD1,TRBJ2-2
TGTGCCAGTAGTGACAGGGGGAACCGCCTAGCGGATTACAATGAGCAGTTCTTC,CASSDRGNRLADYNEQFF,TRBV19,NA,18,TRBD1,TRBJ2-1
TGTGCCAGCAGCTCCCGTTTTCCGAGCTACGAGCAGTACTTC,CASSSRFPSYEQYF,TRBV7-2,NA,14,NA,TRBJ2-7
TGCGCCAGCTCCTCCGACACGGTCGGCTACACCTTC,CASSSDTVGYTF,TRBV5-1,NA,12,NA,TRBJ1-2
TGTGCCAGTAGTACCGAGTTAGCCACCTATAACTACAATGAGCAGTTCTTC,CASSTELATYNYNEQFF,TRBV19,NA,17,NA,TRBJ2-1
TGCGCCAGCAGCCAAGTCACCGGGACAACCTTTTACAATGAGCAGTTCTTC,CASSQVTGTTFYNEQFF,TRBV4-3,NA,17,NA,TRBJ2-1
TGTGCCAGCAGTGAGTCGGGGGAAGGGCCCCAGCATTTT,CASSESGEGPQHF,TRBV6-1,NA,13,NA,TRBJ1-5
TGTGCCAGCAGTGGCATACTAGCGACTAATGAAAAACTGTTTTTT,CASSGILATNEKLFF,TRBV2,NA,15,NA,TRBJ1-4
TGTGCCAGCAGCGTAGCTACTACTAGCGGGACAGATACGCAGTATTTT,CASSVATTSGTDTQYF,TRBV9,NA,16,TRBD2,TRBJ2-3
TGTGCCAGCAGTCCCAGGGCGCAGGGGTACTATGGCTACACCTTC,CASSPRAQGYYGYTF,TRBV6-6,NA,15,NA,TRBJ1-2
TGTGCCAGCAGCTTAATTGCGGAGACAGAGACCCAGTACTTC,CASSLIAETETQYF,TRBV7-9,NA,14,NA,TRBJ2-5
TGTGCCAGCAGCTCACCTGGCGGGAGCTACAATGAGCAGTTCTTC,CASSSPGGSYNEQFF,TRBV7-2,once,15,TRBD2,TRBJ2-1
TGTGCCAGCAGAGGAACAGGGTATAGCAATCAGCCCCAGCATTTT,CASRGTGYSNQPQHF,TRBV6-1,few,15,NA,TRBJ1-5
TGTGCCAGCAGCTTAGAATCTAGCGGGGCCCCCTACGAGCAGTACTTC,CASSLESSGAPYEQYF,TRBV7-2,NA,16,TRBD2,TRBJ2-7
TGCGCCAGCAGCCAAGATGGTCCCACCCGACACCCCTATGGCTACACCTTC,CASSQDGPTRHPYGYTF,TRBV4-3,NA,17,NA,TRBJ1-2
TGTGCCAGCAGCGTGACCAGGGGGCCCGCTTCTGAAGCTTTCTTT,CASSVTRGPASEAFF,TRBV9,NA,15,TRBD1,TRBJ1-1